This T cell receptor beta chain was recovered during a study of early T cells in non-severe SARS-CoV-2 infection. Each CDR3 protein gets one entry after TCRdb re-called the 5' RACE reads with MiXCR. The sample has 75,000 to 100,000 distinct CDR3 sequences, roughly 14% seen once. Germline V gives CDR1 LNHDA, CDR2 SQIVND (reference sequence). This CDR3 contains 16 residues. Deletions cut 5 bases from V and 1 base from J, with 15 bases between. This clonotype was counted only a few times. The V and J genes are TRBV19 and TRBJ2-1; D remains unclear. Sequencing input: whole blood. The receptor was derived from an adult who was a healthcare worker with PCR-confirmed SARS-CoV-2 infection or an uninfected control (not recorded which). The CDR3 here is CASSVGPERSYNEQFF. CDR3 DNA: TGTGCCAGTAGTGTCGGACCTGAGAGGTCCTACAATGAGCAGTTCTTC.